Below, one T cell receptor (beta chain) is given with its context. What it recognizes is unknown. Deletions cut 5 bases from V and 3 bases from J, with 14 bases between. Looked up from germline, CDR1 is LNHDA and CDR2 is SQIVND (reference sequence). CDR3 length equals 14 residues. The sample belongs to a study of T cell responses to AZD1222 COVID-19 vaccine. Overall study results and limits: Reports indicate that nearly half of spike-specific TCRs are directed at unmutated variant regions.

Measured with immunoSEQ multiplex PCR; TCRdb has only the in-frame clones, and not every one. The sample records some 150,000 clones, around 90% being singletons. This specimen consisted of peripheral blood, obtained 28 days after the second dose of the MenACWY control vaccine. This chain links TRBV19 with TRBJ2-7; tentative D call: TRBD2 (6 bases). The clonotype originates from an adult who received the MenACWY meningococcal vaccine as a control. This CDR3 is CASSEGTGFYEQYF. CDR3 bases: TGTGCCAGTAGTGAGGGGACTGGTTTCTACGAGCAGTACTTC.